These 5 T cell receptor beta chains share one sample of origin, sequenced in a study of blood T cell repertoires in COVID-19. Repertoires were generated with immunoSEQ multiplex PCR, while TCRdb's copy carries only in-frame clones and drops some. The repertoire holds about 62,000 clones, with more than 70% as singletons. The sequenced sample was peripheral blood. The receptors stem from a human donor in a cohort sampled during active COVID-19.

The genes are TRBV2 and TRBJ2-5, with TRBD1 matching over 8 bases. Trimming removed 5 bases from V and 5 bases from J; junction bases left unmatched: 13. The CDR3 is 16 residues long. Germline assignment: CDR1 SNHLY and CDR2 FYNNEI. The CDR3 nucleotides are TGTGCCAGCAGTTTCTTTACAGGGGGACCAGGGGAGACCCAGTACTTC. As protein: CASSFFTGGPGETQYF.

The genes are TRBV18 and TRBJ2-5, with 10 nucleotides matching TRBD1. The trim removed 6 bases at V and 0 bases at J, leaving 4 bases unmatched. Per germline, CDR1 KGHSH and CDR2 LQKENI. This CDR3 contains 15 residues. DNA for the CDR3: TGTGCCAGCTCGCCGGGACAGGGGAACCAAGAGACCCAGTACTTC. This sequence encodes CASSPGQGNQETQYF. The full variable domain, in which reference TRBV18 and TRBJ2-5 provide the parts outside the CDR3, is NAGVMQNPRHLVRRRGQEARLRCSPMKGHSHVYWYRQLPEEGLKFMVYLQKENIIDESGMPKERFSAEFPKEGPSILRIQQVVRGDSAAYFCASSPGQGNQETQYFGPGTRLLVL.

V gene TRBV4-1 combines with J gene TRBJ1-2, with D tentatively TRBD1 (5 bases). The CDR3 has 15 residues. V dropped 4 bases and J dropped 2 bases, with 14 bases sitting between them. Germline-derived CDR1 and CDR2 are MGHRA and YSYEKL. CDR3 nucleotides: TGCGCCAGCAGCCCAGTAAGACAGCCCAACTATGGCTACACCTTC. As protein: CASSPVRQPNYGYTF.

This chain joins TRBV19 and TRBJ1-1, with D hard to call. CDR3 length: 13 residues. Trimming shortened V by 7 bases and J by 5 bases, and 14 bases separated the two germline ends. Germline CDR1 reads LNHDA; CDR2 reads SQIVND (reference sequence). This CDR3 is CASTSGQQTEAFF. The DNA of the CDR3 is TGTGCCAGTACATCAGGCCAGCAAACTGAAGCTTTCTTT.

CDR3 loop: CASSLLAGTNEKLFF. CDR3 nucleotides: TGTGCCAGCAGCTTACTGGCAGGCACTAATGAAAAACTGTTTTTT. The V and J genes are TRBV7-9 and TRBJ1-4; D gene ambiguous. The germline V gene encodes CDR1 SEHNR and CDR2 FQNEAQ (reference sequence). V was cut by 2 bases and J by 2 bases, with 9 bases left in between. The CDR3 is made up of 15 amino acids.